A single T cell receptor beta chain is shown here with its context. What it binds is unknown. This sample was included in a study of blood T cells in healthy people across ages. With a J-beta primer mix and a sample-barcoded 5' primer, a second PCR ran about 7 to 12 cycles. Every sample gave at least 2.5 million paired-end reads containing CDR3. TCRdb called the 5' RACE reads again in MiXCR, with one record for every CDR3 protein. The sample has 700,000 or so distinct CDR3 sequences; about 20% are singletons. Study findings and constraints: Diversity figures based on one million T cells were deemed too low.

Peripheral blood samples of roughly 9.8 milliliters were drawn from each donor. In each sample, at least 7 million PBMCs were isolated. The sequenced material came from blood. This TCR was recovered from an older man in good health.

CDR3 DNA sequence: TGTGCCAGCAGTTTAGAAACAGGGTGGGGGGACGAGCAGTACTTC. As protein: CASSLETGWGDEQYF. This chain uses TRBV12-3 or TRBV12-4 with TRBJ2-7; D may correspond to TRBD1 or TRBD2 (6 bases each). The CDR3 loop spans 15 amino acids. The V and J ends lost 1 base and 5 bases respectively, with 15 bases between them.